A single sample is the source of the 26 T cell receptor beta chains below, sequenced in a study of blood T cell repertoires in COVID-19. Sequencing was performed with immunoSEQ multiplex PCR; in TCRdb, only in-frame clones are kept and a portion is missing. The profile shows over 250,000 clones, about nine tenths of them singletons. Sequenced: peripheral blood. These TCRs come from a person aged 18 to 30 with COVID-19, enrolled during active disease.

A single count supports this clone. The V and J genes are TRBV12-3 or TRBV12-4 and TRBJ1-2; no definite D call. V lost 1 base and J 6 bases, leaving 9 bases between the germline ends. This CDR3 is built from 13 residues. The CDR3 bases are TGTGCCAGCAGTTTAGGTGTGAGGAATGGCTACACCTTC. This gives the protein CASSLGVRNGYTF.

The rearrangement uses TRBV19 and TRBJ2-3; 7 positions match TRBD1. Germline V gives CDR1 LNHDA, CDR2 SQIVND (reference sequence). The CDR3 runs to 15 residues. Trimming removed 2 bases from V and 0 bases from J; junction bases left unmatched: 2. The CDR3 loop is CASSITGQSTDTQYF. The CDR3 coding sequence is TGTGCCAGTAGTATAACGGGACAGAGCACAGATACGCAGTATTTT.

The gene calls are TRBV6-1 and TRBJ2-5; 11 bases match TRBD2. There are 17 residues in the CDR3. The V segment lost 2 bases and the J segment 3 bases; nucleotides outside the gene matches: 8. Germline values: CDR1 MNHNS, CDR2 SASEGT. CDR3 sequence: CASSEPSGGLAEETQYF. CDR3 nucleotide sequence: TGTGCCAGCAGTGAACCTTCGGGGGGACTAGCGGAAGAGACCCAGTACTTC.

The chain uses TRBV7-9 and TRBJ1-3; 9 bases match TRBD1. The V and J ends lost 1 base and 3 bases, in that order; junction bases with no gene match: 7. The CDR3 has 17 residues. The V gene's germline CDR1 is SEHNR and CDR2 FQNEAQ (reference sequence). CDR3 sequence (DNA): TGTGCCAGCAGCTTAGGCAGTGGGACAGGGAGTGGAAACACCATATATTTT. Amino acid sequence: CASSLGSGTGSGNTIYF.

The rearrangement uses TRBV4-1 and TRBJ1-1; weak D call: TRBD1 (5 bases). V was cut by 1 base and J by 11 bases, with 23 bases left in between. The CDR3 runs to 16 residues. Germline V gene lookup returns CDR1 MGHRA and CDR2 YSYEKL. The CDR3 sequence: CASSQGSKQAVKEAFF. For the CDR3, the DNA is TGCGCCAGCAGCCAAGGTTCAAAACAGGCCGTCAAGGAGGCTTTCTTT.

This rearrangement joins TRBV19 to TRBJ2-1, with 13 bases fitting TRBD2. The CDR3 is 19 amino acids. Germline CDR1 and CDR2: LNHDA and SQIVND (reference sequence). The V segment lost 9 bases and the J segment 9 bases; nucleotides outside the gene matches: 23. CDR3 sequence reads: CARFMGLAGSVGLYAEQFF. Here the CDR3 DNA reads TGTGCCAGATTTATGGGACTAGCGGGATCAGTCGGCCTATATGCTGAGCAGTTCTTC. Supplemented by reference TRBV19 and TRBJ2-1, the full variable domain reads DGGITQSPKYLFRKEGQNVTLSCEQNLNHDAMYWYRQDPGQGLRLIYYSQIVNDFQKGDIAEGYSVSREKKESFPLTVTSAQKNPTAFYLCARFMGLAGSVGLYAEQFFGPGTRLTVL.

V gene TRBV3-1 (or the pseudogene TRBV3-2) combines with J gene TRBJ2-3, with a tentative D call TRBD2 (5 bases). This CDR3 contains 14 residues. Looked up from germline, CDR1 is LGHDT and CDR2 is YNNKEL (reference sequence). V was pared by 4 bases and J by 4 bases, with 12 bases between. The CDR3 here is CASSPRTASDTQYF. CDR3 DNA: TGTGCCAGCAGCCCACGGACTGCCTCAGATACGCAGTATTTT.

V is TRBV4-1 and J is TRBJ1-1; TRBD1 might be the D (6 bases). Per germline, CDR1 MGHRA and CDR2 YSYEKL. This CDR3 is 14 amino acids long. V lost 0 bases to trimming and J lost 14 bases, with 19 bases between them. The DNA of the CDR3 is TGCGCCAGCAGCCAAGATATTGGGGACACACGGATCTTCTTT. It translates to CASSQDIGDTRIFF.

This clone was counted once. This chain connects TRBV5-4 to TRBJ1-5; 7 nucleotides line up with TRBD1. The CDR3 loop spans 14 amino acids. The junction had 0 bases not matched to a gene; V was cut back by 3 bases and J by 0 bases. CDR1 is SGHNT, CDR2 YYREEE, per germline (reference sequence). The CDR3 coding sequence is TGTGCCAGCAGCTACAGGGGTAGCAATCAGCCCCAGCATTTT. Translated, it gives CASSYRGSNQPQHF.

The chain has TRBV13 and TRBJ2-5; possibly TRBD2 for D (6 bases). CDR1 PRHDT and CDR2 FYEKMQ come from the germline V gene (reference sequence). The CDR3 is 17 residues long. With 4 bases removed from V and 2 bases from J, the gap between germline ends came to 20 bases. CDR3 DNA: TGTGCCAGCAGCTCCCATTTGGGGGAGGCCGAACAAGAGACCCAGTACTTC. This sequence encodes CASSSHLGEAEQETQYF.

The CDR3 sequence is CATTRGGGLAKNIQYF. DNA of the CDR3: TGTGCCACGACACGGGGGGGTGGCCTAGCCAAAAACATTCAGTACTTC. The chain couples TRBV2 to TRBJ2-4, with TRBD2 matching over 8 bases. V gave up 10 bases and J gave up 0 bases; unmatched junction bases: 11. The CDR3 runs to 16 residues. Germline V CDR1 and CDR2: SNHLY, FYNNEI.

The genes are TRBV6-5 and TRBJ2-7, with D perhaps TRBD1 (6 bases). V was shortened by 6 bases and J by 2 bases, with 14 bases between the two germline ends. The CDR3 totals 14 residues. Germline loops: CDR1 MNHEY, CDR2 SVGAGI. This CDR3 reads CASSLRQDPYEQYF. In DNA, the CDR3 is TGTGCCAGCAGCCTCCGACAGGACCCCTACGAGCAGTACTTC.

The J gene is TRBJ2-1, the V gene TRBV21-1; TRBD2 reflects the table's D call only, with no check against the DNA. TRBV21-1 is labeled a pseudogene. The CDR3 spans 14 residues. The CDR3 DNA follows: TGTGCCAGCAGCAAACTAGCGGGAGACAATGAGCAGTTCTTC. This encodes CASSKLAGDNEQFF.

The chain has TRBV6-6 and TRBJ2-6, with D unresolved. Trimming left V 6 bases short and J 0 bases short, with 6 bases between. CDR3 length: 14 amino acids. Germline lookup yields CDR1 MNHNY and CDR2 SVGAGI (reference sequence). The CDR3 region is CASREYSGANVLTF. The CDR3 region has the DNA TGTGCCAGCAGAGAGTACTCTGGGGCCAACGTCCTGACTTTC.

The rearrangement links TRBV4-3 to TRBJ2-5; 8 bases align to TRBD1. The better agreement between TRBJ2-7 and the DNA end casts doubt on the J call. The CDR3 extends over 14 amino acids. Germline V gene sequence: CDR1 LGHNA, CDR2 YSLEER. The CDR3 region is CASSQGTGLYEQYF. CDR3 DNA: TGCGCCAGCAGCCAAGGGACAGGGCTCTACGAGCAGTACTTC.

The chain links TRBV5-1 to TRBJ2-7, with 9 nucleotides matching TRBD1. The length of the CDR3 is 14 residues. From germline, CDR1 is SGHRS and CDR2 YFSETQ. Losses at the gene ends were 4 bases for V and 7 bases for J; bases not matched to a gene: 9. CDR3 in DNA: TGCGCCAGCAGCCTGGACAGGGGCCATTGGGAGCAGTACTTC. Its protein product is CASSLDRGHWEQYF.

The rearrangement uses TRBV24-1 and TRBJ1-4; perhaps TRBD1 as D (5 bases). The CDR3 covers 13 residues. Per the germline V gene, CDR1 is KGHDR and CDR2 is SFDVKD. V was pared by 7 bases and J by 3 bases, with 8 bases between. The CDR3 reads CATRRGPNEKLFF. The DNA of the CDR3 is TGTGCCACCAGGCGGGGACCTAATGAAAAACTGTTTTTT.

V and J are TRBV9 and TRBJ2-2; 9 bases align to TRBD1. CDR3 length: 14 residues. Germline lookup yields CDR1 SGDLS and CDR2 YYNGEE. Trimming removed 3 bases from V and 5 bases from J; junction bases left unmatched: 2. The CDR3 DNA reads as TGTGCCAGCAGCGCGACAGGGGGTACCGGGGAGCTGTTTTTT. Translated, it gives CASSATGGTGELFF.

The chain is built from TRBV30 and TRBJ2-7; 14 nucleotides match TRBD2. V was pared by 4 bases and J by 5 bases, with 10 bases of the junction left unmatched. The CDR3 consists of 16 residues. Germline V lookup: CDR1 GTSNPN, CDR2 SVGIG (reference sequence). DNA for the CDR3: TGTGCCTGGACCCAGGGACTAGCGGGAGTTGAGGACGAGCAGTACTTC. Its protein product is CAWTQGLAGVEDEQYF.

The genes are TRBV9 and TRBJ1-4; possibly TRBD1 for D (5 bases). V lost 2 bases to trimming and J lost 6 bases, with 8 bases between them. The germline gives CDR1 SGDLS, CDR2 YYNGEE. The CDR3 runs 13 residues. Written as DNA, the CDR3 is TGTGCCAGCAGCGTTCAAGGGGATGAAAAACTGTTTTTT. Translation: CASSVQGDEKLFF.

This sequence joins TRBV4-1 and TRBJ2-3; no clear D gene. The germline V and J ends were trimmed by 3 bases and 2 bases, with 9 bases remaining between them. CDR3 length: 14 residues. Germline values: CDR1 MGHRA, CDR2 YSYEKL. The CDR3 bases are TGCGCCAGCAGCCATCCTGGCCCCACAGATACGCAGTATTTT. Protein: CASSHPGPTDTQYF.

This clone appeared a few times. The genes are TRBV10-1 and TRBJ2-7; no firm D call. The germline V gene encodes CDR1 WNHNN and CDR2 SYGVQD (reference sequence). The CDR3 runs 12 residues. V was pared by 4 bases and J by 2 bases, with 6 bases between. CDR3 DNA: TGCGCCAGCAGTGGGGCCACCTACGAGCAGTACTTC. Translated, it gives CASSGATYEQYF.

The gene calls are TRBV5-1 and TRBJ2-5, with D perhaps matching TRBD1 (6 bases). Trimming left V 6 bases short and J 1 base short, with 16 bases between. From germline, CDR1 is SGHRS and CDR2 YFSETQ. The CDR3 totals 15 residues. The CDR3 reads CASTQNPGAQETQYF. The CDR3, as DNA: TGCGCCAGCACCCAAAACCCAGGGGCCCAAGAGACCCAGTACTTC.

The DNA of the CDR3 is TGCGCCGGCCCGGGAGCGGAAGGACAAGAGACCCAGTACTTC. This codes for CAGPGAEGQETQYF. This chain joins TRBV10-1 and TRBJ2-5, with a weak D call TRBD2 (6 bases). With 11 bases removed from V and 2 bases from J, the gap between germline ends came to 18 bases. Germline V gene sequence: CDR1 WNHNN, CDR2 SYGVQD (reference sequence). The CDR3 loop spans 14 amino acids.

The chain employs TRBV7-9 and TRBJ1-1; 8 bases align to TRBD1. Germline CDR1 reads SEHNR; CDR2 reads FQNEAQ (reference sequence). The CDR3 is 13 amino acids. V trimming: 6 bases; J trimming: 7 bases; junction bases outside the gene matches: 7. The CDR3 DNA reads as TGTGCCAGCAGGGGAACAGGGGGGAGTGAAGCTTTCTTT. Translated: CASRGTGGSEAFF. The complete variable domain, with remaining parts taken from reference TRBV7-9 and TRBJ1-1, reads DTGVSQNPRHKITKRGQNVTFRCDPISEHNRLYWYRQTLGQGPEFLTYFQNEAQLEKSRLLSDRFSAERPKGSFSTLEIQRTEQGDSAMYLCASRGTGGSEAFFGQGTRLTVV.

This chain connects TRBV4-2 to TRBJ2-3; the match to TRBD2 covers 10 bases. J gave up 6 bases and V 0 bases, and 9 bases lay outside the gene matches. CDR3 length equals 17 residues. Germline values: CDR1 LGHNA, CDR2 YNFKEQ. The CDR3: CASSQESSGSGWDTQYF. In DNA form, the CDR3 reads TGTGCCAGCAGCCAAGAGTCTAGCGGGAGTGGTTGGGATACGCAGTATTTT.